This paragraph reports one T cell receptor (beta chain). This record comes from a study of blood T cell repertoires in COVID-19. Turning to the study itself: Specimens from acute and convalescent COVID-19 originated in the United States, Italy and Spain.

V gave up 1 base and J gave up 1 base; unmatched junction bases: 4. The V gene's germline CDR1 is SGHRS and CDR2 YFSETQ. The CDR3 extends over 15 amino acids. Sequencing was performed with immunoSEQ multiplex PCR; in TCRdb, only in-frame clones are kept and a portion is missing. The data hold tens of thousands of clones, with roughly 70% observed a single time. V usage is TRBV5-1 and J usage is TRBJ1-1; TRBD1 agrees at 7 bases. Sequencing was done on a sample of PBMCs or T cells enriched from blood (not recorded which). The receptor comes from an older woman who had been exposed to COVID-19. The CDR3 sequence is CASSLIPGGNTEAFF. The CDR3 nucleotides are TGCGCCAGCAGCTTGATCCCAGGGGGGAACACTGAAGCTTTCTTT.